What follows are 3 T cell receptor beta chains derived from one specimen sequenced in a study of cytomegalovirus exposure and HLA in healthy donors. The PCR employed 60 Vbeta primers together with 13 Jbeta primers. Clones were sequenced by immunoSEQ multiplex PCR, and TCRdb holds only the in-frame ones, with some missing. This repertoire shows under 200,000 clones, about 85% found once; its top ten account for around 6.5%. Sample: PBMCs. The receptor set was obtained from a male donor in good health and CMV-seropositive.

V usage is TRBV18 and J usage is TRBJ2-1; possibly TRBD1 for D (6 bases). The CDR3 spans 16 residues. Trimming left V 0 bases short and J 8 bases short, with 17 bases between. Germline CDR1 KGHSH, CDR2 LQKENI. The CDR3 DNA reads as TGTGCCAGCTCACCACCGACGGGACACGGGTTCGATGAGCAGTTCTTC. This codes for CASSPPTGHGFDEQFF.

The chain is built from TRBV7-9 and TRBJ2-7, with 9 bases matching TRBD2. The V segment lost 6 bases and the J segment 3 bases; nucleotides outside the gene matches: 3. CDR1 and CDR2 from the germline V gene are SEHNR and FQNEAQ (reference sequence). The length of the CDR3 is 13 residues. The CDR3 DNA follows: TGTGCCAGCAGTCCTAGCGGGAACTACGAGCAGTACTTC. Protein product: CASSPSGNYEQYF.

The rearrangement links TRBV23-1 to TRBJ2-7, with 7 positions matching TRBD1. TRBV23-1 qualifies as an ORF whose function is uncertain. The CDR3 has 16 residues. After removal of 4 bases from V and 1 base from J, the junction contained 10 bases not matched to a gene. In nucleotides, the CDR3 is TGCGCCAGCAGTCTAACGGGGACAGAAGATTCCTACGAGCAGTACTTC. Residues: CASSLTGTEDSYEQYF.